The clone carrying this T cell receptor beta chain showed up just once. At one boundary the junction diverges from the germline segment, which might be a read error. CDR1 is MGHRA and CDR2 is YSYEKL in the germline V gene. The CDR3 length is 13 residues. Total RNA amounting to roughly 450 ng was the source from which TCR beta cDNA was made with a constant-region primer. Slightly modified ARM-PCR, run as three nested multiplex PCR rounds, produced the TCR beta libraries. The two initial PCR rounds, about 9 cycles each, used TRBV1-TRBV30 forward and C-beta reverse primers. One entry per CDR3 protein, called by TCRdb with MiXCR from the multiplex PCR reads. In the table there are about 310,000 distinct CDR3 sequences, about 50% of which are singletons. Germline DNA was extracted too, while blood RNA derived from unsorted whole blood. The data stem from a study of tumor-infiltrating lymphocytes in primary liver carcinoma.

The chain couples TRBV4-1 to TRBJ1-4; D gene unclear. The TCR was taken from a woman aged 25 to 45 with primary liver carcinoma and hepatitis B virus infection. Sequenced input: peripheral blood. CDR3 residues: CTSSQEGGRKLFF. The CDR3 DNA reads as TGCACCAGCAGCCAAGAGGGAGGCAGAAAACTGTTTTTT.